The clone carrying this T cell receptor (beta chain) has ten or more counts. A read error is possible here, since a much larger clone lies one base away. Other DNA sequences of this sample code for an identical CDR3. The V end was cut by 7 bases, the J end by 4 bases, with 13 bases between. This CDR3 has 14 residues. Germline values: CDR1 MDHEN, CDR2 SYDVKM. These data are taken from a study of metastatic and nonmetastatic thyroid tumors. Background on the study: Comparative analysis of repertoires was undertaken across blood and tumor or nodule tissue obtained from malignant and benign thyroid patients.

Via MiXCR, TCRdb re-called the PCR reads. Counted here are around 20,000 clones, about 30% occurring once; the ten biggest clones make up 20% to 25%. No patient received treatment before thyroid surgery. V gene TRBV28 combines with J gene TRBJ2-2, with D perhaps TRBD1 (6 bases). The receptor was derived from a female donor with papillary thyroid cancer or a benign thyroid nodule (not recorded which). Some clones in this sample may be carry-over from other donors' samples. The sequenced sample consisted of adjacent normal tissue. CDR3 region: CASIGQGRTGELFF. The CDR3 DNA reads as TGTGCCAGCATCGGTCAGGGGCGCACCGGGGAGCTGTTTTTT.